These 3 T cell receptor beta chains came from one sample sequenced in a study of blood T cell repertoires in COVID-19. Here immunoSEQ multiplex PCR was the method, and the copy in TCRdb shows in-frame clones only, minus some. The table has 250,000 to 300,000 clones, about nine tenths seen once. Material: PBMCs or T cells enriched from blood (not recorded which). These receptor sequences come from a woman aged 40 to 50 with acute COVID-19.

This rearrangement joins TRBV7-3 to TRBJ2-1; 8 nucleotides align to TRBD2. Unmatched junction bases numbered 7, after V lost 5 bases and J lost 7 bases. The CDR3 consists of 14 residues. Germline loops: CDR1 SGHTA, CDR2 FQGTGA. The CDR3 DNA sequence: TGTGCCAGCAGCCCAAGCGGGAGTGATAATGAGCAGTTCTTC. Amino acid sequence: CASSPSGSDNEQFF.

The V call is TRBV3-1 (or the pseudogene TRBV3-2), the J call TRBJ1-2, with D uncertain. The CDR3 is 12 amino acids. Germline V gene data show CDR1 as LGHDT and CDR2 as YNNKEL (reference sequence). V was clipped by 0 bases and J by 8 bases, with 7 bases between them. CDR3 sequence (DNA): TGTGCCAGCAGCCAAGATCCGGGAGGCTACACCTTC. This sequence encodes CASSQDPGGYTF.

Remarks on this clone: Other DNA sequences in this sample translate to the same CDR3. The V gene is TRBV2, the J gene TRBJ1-6, with 7 bases matching TRBD1. V lost 3 bases, J lost 6 bases, and 2 bases stayed unmatched. Germline V gene data show CDR1 as SNHLY and CDR2 as FYNNEI. The CDR3 is 14 amino acids. The CDR3 loop reads CASSEAGGNSPLHF. CDR3 in DNA: TGTGCCAGCAGTGAGGCAGGGGGTAATTCACCCCTCCACTTT.